The 27 T cell receptor beta chains reported below all come from one sample, sequenced in a study of technical replicates of blood from several donors (dated by TCRdb to the late 2010s). Library preparation employed the immunoSEQ multiplex PCR assay. The table was pulled from immuneACCESS by TCRdb, which kept in-frame rearrangements only. Such tables lose some clones; where checked, under half of the loss comes from unresolved V genes, and the rest has no known cause. Across this sample there are under 95,000 clones, with around 93% seen only once. The ten largest make up about 0.4% of the sample. Sequenced: T cells isolated from PBMCs. The receptors derive from a human donor in good health.

The V call is TRBV9, the J call TRBJ2-2; unclear D gene. The V and J ends lost 4 bases and 1 base respectively, with 17 bases between them. The germline CDR1 and CDR2 sequences are SGDLS and YYNGEE. This CDR3 has 17 residues. The CDR3: CASSLLVERRNTGELFF. In DNA, the CDR3 is TGTGCCAGCAGCCTACTTGTCGAGAGGAGGAACACCGGGGAGCTGTTTTTT.

The chain uses TRBV5-1 and TRBJ1-2; TRBD1 might be the D (5 bases). Germline CDR1 and CDR2: SGHRS and YFSETQ. V lost 0 bases and J lost 7, with 7 bases in between. The CDR3 consists of 12 residues. This CDR3 is CASSLGGFGYTF. The CDR3 DNA reads TGCGCCAGCAGCTTGGGGGGCTTTGGCTACACCTTC.

V usage is TRBV6-6 and J usage is TRBJ1-1; maybe TRBD1 (6 bases). V lost 0 bases, J lost 5 bases, and 16 bases lay in between. The CDR3 runs 16 residues. Germline CDR1 is MNHNY and CDR2 is SVGAGI (reference sequence). The CDR3: CASSYSDMGALTEAFF. For the CDR3, the DNA is TGTGCCAGCAGTTACTCAGATATGGGGGCGCTAACTGAAGCTTTCTTT.

The V gene is TRBV6-1, the J gene TRBJ2-1; D is unresolved. Trimming shortened V by 6 bases and J by 6 bases, and 24 bases separated the two germline ends. The CDR3 has 17 amino acids. The germline V gene encodes CDR1 MNHNS and CDR2 SASEGT. CDR3 bases: TGTGCCAGCAGCGAAAGAGAAGGCCCAAACTGGGCCAATGAGCAGTTCTTC. Encoded protein: CASSEREGPNWANEQFF.

V is TRBV11-2 and J is TRBJ2-7; D is unresolved. This CDR3 is built from 13 residues. CDR1 and CDR2 (germline): SGHAT, FQNNGV. Trimming removed 2 bases from V and 7 bases from J, with 12 bases in between. The DNA of the CDR3 is TGTGCCAGCAGCTTAAGTGTTAGTATAGAGCAGTACTTC. This codes for CASSLSVSIEQYF.

This clone was observed a handful of times. This chain uses TRBV30 with TRBJ1-1; D is undetermined. CDR3 length equals 12 residues. Germline assignment: CDR1 GTSNPN and CDR2 SVGIG (reference sequence). V gave up 0 bases and J gave up 7 bases, with 9 bases separating them. The CDR3 DNA reads TGTGCCTGGAGTGTAATGAGGAATGAAGCTTTCTTT. Its protein product is CAWSVMRNEAFF. Drawing the rest from reference TRBV30 and TRBJ1-1, the complete variable domain is SQTIHQWPATLVQPVGSPLSLECTVEGTSNPNLYWYRQAAGRGLQLLFYSVGIGQISSEVPQNLSASRPQDRQFILSSKKLLLSDSGFYLCAWSVMRNEAFFGQGTRLTVV.

The rearrangement joins TRBV10-3 to TRBJ1-2; 10 bases align to TRBD1. Germline CDR1 reads ENHRY; CDR2 reads SYGVKD. After removal of 7 bases from V and 8 bases from J, the junction contained 4 bases not matched to a gene. CDR3 length equals 12 residues. The CDR3 DNA follows: TGTGCCATCATGGGACAGGGGCTAGGCTACACCTTC. Protein product: CAIMGQGLGYTF.

CDR3 residues: CASSSTSGKTGGELFF. For the CDR3, the DNA is TGCGCCAGCAGCTCGACTAGCGGAAAAACGGGGGGGGAGCTGTTTTTT. V usage is TRBV4-1 and J usage is TRBJ2-2; 9 nucleotides agree with TRBD2. Trimming removed 5 bases from V and 8 bases from J; junction bases left unmatched: 12. Germline CDR1 MGHRA, CDR2 YSYEKL. This CDR3 has 16 residues.

The chain is built from TRBV6-5 and TRBJ1-4; no clear D gene. This CDR3 is built from 14 residues. Trimming left V 8 bases short and J 8 bases short, with 18 bases between. Germline V gives CDR1 MNHEY, CDR2 SVGAGI. CDR3 protein: CASGLGIQKEKLFF. CDR3 sequence (DNA): TGTGCCAGCGGCCTGGGCATCCAAAAAGAAAAACTGTTTTTT.

The chain couples TRBV5-5 to TRBJ2-5, with D possibly TRBD1 on 6 matching bases. Trimming cost V 0 bases and J 7 bases, with 19 bases left between them. The CDR3 extends over 16 amino acids. The V gene's germline CDR1 is SGHKS and CDR2 YYEKEE (reference sequence). Here the CDR3 reads CASSLGQGPLERTQYF. The CDR3 DNA sequence: TGTGCCAGCAGCTTGGGGCAGGGGCCCTTGGAAAGGACCCAGTACTTC. The whole variable domain, filled in from reference TRBV5-5 and TRBJ2-5, reads DAGVTQSPTHLIKTRGQQVTLRCSPISGHKSVSWYQQVLGQGPQFIFQYYEKEERGRGNFPDRFSARQFPNYSSELNVNALLLGDSALYLCASSLGQGPLERTQYFGPGTRLLVL.

The rearrangement joins TRBV21-1 to TRBJ2-4; TRBD1, as called in the table, went unchecked against the DNA. TRBV21-1 is marked as a pseudogene. CDR3 length equals 18 residues. The CDR3 spells CASILEPGQGNAKNIQYF. In DNA, the CDR3 is TGTGCCAGCATCCTAGAGCCGGGACAGGGGAATGCCAAAAACATTCAGTACTTC.

The genes are TRBV5-5 and TRBJ2-2; TRBD2 agrees at 9 bases. The junction had 4 bases not matched to a gene; V was cut back by 3 bases and J by 1 base. The CDR3 covers 16 residues. The germline gives CDR1 SGHKS, CDR2 YYEKEE (reference sequence). The DNA for the CDR3 is TGTGCCAGCAGCTCCAGACTAGCGGTGAACACCGGGGAGCTGTTTTTT. This codes for CASSSRLAVNTGELFF.

A single count supports this clone. One junction end disagrees with the germline gene, perhaps due to a read error. V and J are TRBV29-1 and TRBJ2-7; 7 nucleotides match TRBD1. The CDR3 sequence is 11 residues long. CDR1 and CDR2 (germline): SQVTM, ANQGSEA. The CDR3 is CSVRQGDEEYF. The CDR3 region has the DNA TGCAGCGTTAGACAGGGCGACGAGGAGTACTTC.

This rearrangement joins TRBV7-8 to TRBJ1-1, with unresolved D. The V gene's germline CDR1 is SGHVS and CDR2 FQNEAQ. The V end lost 5 bases, the J end lost 4 bases, and 11 bases lay between the germline ends. The CDR3 length is 13 residues. For the CDR3, the DNA is TGTGCCAGCAGCCCGCGGGTCCCCACTGAAGCTTTCTTT. It encodes CASSPRVPTEAFF.

This clone was detected a few times. The J gene is TRBJ2-1, the V gene TRBV30; 8 bases are shared with TRBD2. The CDR3 consists of 15 residues. Germline V lookup: CDR1 GTSNPN, CDR2 SVGIG (reference sequence). V dropped 4 bases and J dropped 1; count of bases not matched to a gene: 6. In DNA, the CDR3 is TGTGCCTGGACAAGACTAGCGTATTCCTACAATGAGCAGTTCTTC. This sequence encodes CAWTRLAYSYNEQFF.

This rearrangement joins TRBV5-4 to TRBJ2-7; no clear D gene. Germline V gene sequence: CDR1 SGHNT, CDR2 YYREEE (reference sequence). The CDR3 totals 12 residues. V shed 2 bases and J shed 2 bases, with 5 bases lying between them. The CDR3 DNA reads as TGTGCCAGCAGCTTTCTAGCCTACGAGCAGTACTTC. Translation gives CASSFLAYEQYF. The variable domain in full, completed from reference TRBV5-4 and TRBJ2-7, reads ETGVTQSPTHLIKTRGQQVTLRCSSQSGHNTVSWYQQALGQGPQFIFQYYREEENGRGNFPPRFSGLQFPNYSSELNVNALELDDSALYLCASSFLAYEQYFGPGTRLTVT.

The genes are TRBV5-6 and TRBJ1-1; 8 positions match TRBD1. This CDR3 spans 14 amino acids. J lost 8 bases, V lost 4 bases, and 10 bases had no gene match. CDR1 is SGHDT, CDR2 YYEEEE, per germline. In DNA, the CDR3 is TGTGCCAGCAGCGGACCGGACAGGGTTGGAGAAGCTTTCTTT. Its translation is CASSGPDRVGEAFF.

This chain connects TRBV5-6 to TRBJ2-7, with 10 bases fitting TRBD1. Germline lookup yields CDR1 SGHDT and CDR2 YYEEEE. V lost 0 bases and J lost 4; bases outside the gene matches: 1. There are 14 residues in the CDR3. CDR3: CASSLGQGAYEQYF. As DNA, the CDR3 is TGTGCCAGCAGCTTGGGACAGGGGGCATACGAGCAGTACTTC.

The chain uses TRBV4-1 and TRBJ2-7; D is possibly TRBD2 (6 bases). Germline V gene lookup returns CDR1 MGHRA and CDR2 YSYEKL. Trimming shortened V by 0 bases and J by 2 bases, and 11 bases separated the two germline ends. This CDR3 region has 15 residues. The CDR3 loop reads CASSQDNGGPYEQYF. As DNA, the CDR3 is TGCGCCAGCAGCCAAGATAACGGGGGACCCTACGAGCAGTACTTC.

The gene calls are TRBV11-2 and TRBJ1-1; the D gene is possibly TRBD1 (5 bases). The CDR3 consists of 12 residues. The ends were cut back, 6 bases at V and 5 bases at J, with 10 bases in the middle. Germline-derived CDR1 and CDR2 are SGHAT and FQNNGV. The CDR3 protein is CASRAGVTEAFF. The CDR3 DNA is TGTGCCAGCAGGGCGGGGGTGACTGAAGCTTTCTTT. Based on the CDR3 plus reference TRBV11-2 and TRBJ1-1, the full variable domain is EAGVAQSPRYKIIEKRQSVAFWCNPISGHATLYWYQQILGQGPKLLIQFQNNGVVDDSQLPKDRFSAERLKGVDSTLKIQPAKLEDSAVYLCASRAGVTEAFFGQGTRLTVV.

The chain recombines TRBV5-1 with TRBJ1-2; D not resolved. CDR1 SGHRS and CDR2 YFSETQ come from the germline V gene. The ends were cut back, 2 bases at V and 2 bases at J, with 7 bases in the middle. The CDR3 totals 13 residues. The CDR3 is CASSLEQNYGYTF. Written as DNA, the CDR3 is TGCGCCAGCAGCTTAGAACAAAACTATGGCTACACCTTC.

This clone was observed a single time. The CDR3: CASGAGIYEQYF. The CDR3 coding sequence is TGTGCCTCCGGTGCAGGGATATACGAGCAGTACTTC. The V call is TRBV6-1, the J call TRBJ2-7, with D maybe TRBD1 (5 bases). V dropped 11 bases and J dropped 4 bases, with 15 bases sitting between them. Germline CDR1 reads MNHNS; CDR2 reads SASEGT. The CDR3 spans 12 residues.

The J gene is TRBJ2-7, the V gene TRBV29-1, with 10 positions matching TRBD2. V lost 6 bases to trimming and J lost 3 bases; unmatched junction nucleotides: 5. The CDR3 extends over 13 amino acids. Germline V lookup: CDR1 SQVTM, CDR2 ANQGSEA. The CDR3 protein is CSVQTSGDYEQYF. The CDR3 region has the DNA TGCAGCGTACAAACTAGCGGGGACTACGAGCAGTACTTC.

CDR3 DNA: TGTGCCAGCAGTTTATTGGGGCAGTCCCAGCATTTT. This encodes CASSLLGQSQHF. The V call is TRBV27, the J call TRBJ1-5; possibly TRBD1 for D (5 bases). Germline lookup yields CDR1 MNHEY and CDR2 SMNVEV (reference sequence). V was pared by 1 base and J by 11 bases, with 9 bases between. CDR3 length: 12 residues.

As to this clone: At one boundary the junction diverges from the germline segment, which might be a read error. This chain links TRBV5-1 with TRBJ2-1; D possibly corresponds to TRBD2 (6 bases). The CDR3 runs to 11 residues. CDR1 is SGHRS and CDR2 is YFSETQ in the germline V gene. For the CDR3, the DNA is TGCGCCAGCACCGCGGGGCTAGAAAGAATCTTC. This translates into CASTAGLERIF.

The V gene is TRBV6-6, the J gene TRBJ2-7, with TRBD2 matching 11 bases. The CDR3 loop spans 15 amino acids. The junction had 11 bases not matched to a gene; V was cut back by 8 bases and J by 5 bases. The germline V gene has CDR1 MNHNY and CDR2 SVGAGI (reference sequence). CDR3 DNA: TGTGCCAGCGCCGTACTAGCGGGAGCTATCCACGAGCAGTACTTC. Its translation is CASAVLAGAIHEQYF.

The chain couples TRBV5-1 to TRBJ2-1; D ambiguous. Germline V lookup: CDR1 SGHRS, CDR2 YFSETQ. CDR3 length equals 16 residues. V was clipped by 4 bases and J by 0 bases, with 14 bases between them. The CDR3 DNA is TGCGCCAGCAGCCCACTGGCGGATAGCTCCTACAATGAGCAGTTCTTC. Residues: CASSPLADSSYNEQFF.